The rows below give T cell receptor beta chains drawn from one sample of a study of B cell selection in AIRE deficiency. Profiled with immunoSEQ multiplex PCR; TCRdb holds only in-frame clones, not every one. The repertoire consists of about 23,000 clones, with about 97% occurring once and the leading ten covering more than 0.15%. Source material: conventional CD4+ T cells sorted from PBMCs. The receptors were sampled from a human donor with AIRE deficiency. CDR3s include the opening cysteine and the closing phenylalanine or tryptophan. D genes are given only for firm matches. Clone size is given for some rows only: seen once, a few or many times, or a class if the clone is expanded.

size	J	V	D	CDR3	DNA
.	TRBJ1-1	TRBV25-1	.	CASSSAGRKEAFF	TGTGCCAGCAGTTCAGCAGGGAGAAAGGAAGCTTTCTTT
.	TRBJ1-2	TRBV29-1	.	CSVASGNYGYTF	TGCAGCGTTGCAAGTGGAAACTATGGCTACACCTTC
.	TRBJ2-1	TRBV9	TRBD1	CASSVVGQPYNEQFF	TGTGCCAGCAGCGTAGTGGGACAGCCGTACAATGAGCAGTTCTTC
.	TRBJ2-1	TRBV28	TRBD2	CAILNRASGNNEQFF	TGTGCCATCCTAAATAGGGCTAGCGGAAACAATGAGCAGTTCTTC
.	TRBJ1-1	TRBV7-3	.	CASSFATDTEAFF	TGTGCCAGCAGCTTCGCGACAGACACTGAAGCTTTCTTT
.	TRBJ2-7	TRBV2	.	CASSESLTYEQYF	TGTGCCAGCAGTGAGAGTCTTACCTACGAGCAGTACTTC
.	TRBJ2-1	TRBV7-3	TRBD2	CASSLGLNNEQFF	TGTGCCAGCAGCCTGGGACTAAACAATGAGCAGTTCTTC
few	TRBJ1-5	TRBV7-9	.	CASSTSTGLSNQPQHF	TGTGCCAGCAGCACCTCGACAGGCCTTAGCAATCAGCCCCAGCATTTT
.	TRBJ2-7	TRBV19	TRBD1	CASSSPGTGFEQYF	TGTGCCAGTAGTAGTCCCGGGACAGGGTTCGAGCAGTACTTC
.	TRBJ2-1	TRBV7-3	.	CASSPASINNEQFF	TGTGCCAGCAGCCCAGCTAGCATCAACAATGAGCAGTTCTTC
.	TRBJ1-6	TRBV27	.	CASKSGHVNSPLHF	TGTGCCAGCAAATCGGGACATGTAAACTCACCCCTCCACTTT
.	TRBJ2-7	TRBV4-1	.	CASSRVQVQAGTSSYEQYF	TGCGCCAGCAGCCGCGTACAAGTCCAGGCGGGCACAAGCTCCTACGAGCAGTACTTC
.	TRBJ2-7	TRBV6-5	TRBD2	CASSYGREATYEQYF	TGTGCCAGCAGTTACGGGCGGGAGGCAACCTACGAGCAGTACTTC
.	TRBJ1-3	TRBV19	.	CASSIAPGISSGNTIYF	TGTGCCAGTAGTATTGCTCCCGGAATATCCTCTGGAAACACCATATATTTT
once	TRBJ2-3	TRBV4-1	TRBD2	CASSQSPLAGTTDTQYF	TGCGCCAGCAGCCAGTCTCCCCTAGCGGGTACCACAGATACGCAGTATTTT
.	TRBJ2-6	TRBV11-2	.	CASSRPDIPSGANVLTF	TGTGCCAGCAGCCGACCAGATATCCCCTCTGGGGCCAACGTCCTGACTTTC
.	TRBJ1-1	TRBV29-1	.	CSVGDRTNTEAFF	TGCAGCGTCGGCGACAGGACTAACACTGAAGCTTTCTTT
.	TRBJ2-1	TRBV28	TRBD2	CASSPRLAGEHNEQFF	TGTGCCAGCAGTCCGCGATTGGCGGGAGAGCACAATGAGCAGTTCTTC
.	TRBJ1-2	TRBV28	TRBD1	CASSFPNPGQIYGYTF	TGTGCCAGCAGTTTCCCAAACCCGGGACAGATCTATGGCTACACCTTC
.	TRBJ1-2	TRBV19	TRBD1	CATRGGQGEGYTF	TGTGCCACACGAGGCGGACAGGGTGAGGGCTACACCTTC
.	TRBJ2-7	TRBV27	TRBD2	CASRQLAGGYEQYF	TGTGCCAGCAGACAACTAGCGGGGGGCTACGAGCAGTACTTC
.	TRBJ1-6	TRBV18	TRBD1	CASSPPRDSSYNSPLHF	TGTGCCAGCTCACCACCCCGGGACAGCTCCTATAATTCACCCCTCCACTTT
.	TRBJ2-6	TRBV18	.	CASSPGISGANVLTF	TGTGCCAGCTCACCGGGGATAAGCGGGGCCAACGTCCTGACTTTC
.	TRBJ2-2	TRBV7-3	TRBD2	CASSRAGGNTGELFF	TGTGCCAGCAGCCGCGCGGGGGGGAACACCGGGGAGCTGTTTTTT
.	TRBJ2-1	TRBV20-1	.	CSARGGEQFF	TGCAGTGCTAGAGGGGGTGAGCAGTTCTTC
.	TRBJ2-1	TRBV15	.	CATSRFQGGEQFF	TGTGCCACCAGCAGATTCCAGGGAGGTGAGCAGTTCTTC
.	TRBJ2-1	TRBV28	.	CASRPLVTRGNEQFF	TGTGCCAGCAGGCCGCTAGTGACTAGAGGCAATGAGCAGTTCTTC
.	TRBJ2-7	TRBV4-3	.	CASSQARDRTYEQYF	TGCGCCAGCAGCCAAGCCCGAGACAGAACCTACGAGCAGTACTTC
.	TRBJ1-3	TRBV6-5	.	CASSYSVISGNTIYF	TGTGCCAGCAGTTACTCTGTTATCTCTGGAAACACCATATATTTT
.	TRBJ1-2	TRBV5-1	.	CASSLARGHEFYGYTF	TGCGCCAGCAGCTTGGCCCGGGGACATGAATTCTATGGCTACACCTTC
.	TRBJ1-1	TRBV12-5	TRBD1	CARARQGSAEAFF	TGTGCTAGGGCCCGACAGGGAAGTGCTGAAGCTTTCTTT
.	TRBJ1-1	TRBV25-1	.	CASSFAGGAFF	TGTGCCAGCAGTTTCGCAGGCGGAGCTTTCTTT
.	TRBJ2-5	TRBV15	TRBD1	CATSREGTGVETQYF	TGTGCCACCAGCAGAGAGGGGACAGGGGTTGAGACCCAGTACTTC
.	TRBJ1-1	TRBV27	.	CATHFDSVNTEAFF	TGTGCCACCCATTTTGACAGTGTGAACACTGAAGCTTTCTTT
.	TRBJ1-5	TRBV27	.	CASSSVGYGNQPQHF	TGTGCCAGCAGTTCCGTAGGTTACGGCAATCAGCCCCAGCATTTT
.	TRBJ2-2	TRBV19	TRBD2	CASSVTSGRVGTGELFF	TGTGCCAGTAGTGTGACTAGCGGGAGGGTTGGCACCGGGGAGCTGTTTTTT
.	TRBJ2-3	TRBV7-3	TRBD2	CASSLTLAGGDTQYF	TGTGCCAGCAGCTTAACTCTCGCGGGAGGGGATACGCAGTATTTT
.	TRBJ2-5	TRBV7-2	TRBD2	CASSLAQFVAGANHGETQYF	TGTGCCAGCAGCTTAGCGCAGTTTGTAGCGGGAGCGAATCATGGAGAGACCCAGTACTTC
.	TRBJ2-7	TRBV7-8	TRBD2	CASSSGLAMNEQYF	TGTGCCAGCAGCTCGGGACTAGCGATGAATGAGCAGTACTTC
once	TRBJ1-3	TRBV10-3	TRBD1	CAIRDRVLSGNTIYF	TGTGCCATCAGGGACAGGGTACTTTCTGGAAACACCATATATTTT
once	TRBJ2-7	TRBV7-2	.	CASSLGRGVPRYEQYF	TGTGCCAGCAGTTTGGGGAGGGGGGTCCCTCGCTACGAGCAGTACTTC
.	TRBJ1-1	TRBV28	.	CASSRGNTEAFF	TGTGCCAGCAGCCGAGGAAACACTGAAGCTTTCTTT
.	TRBJ2-2	TRBV6-5	.	CASIGRIAGELFF	TGTGCCAGCATTGGGAGGATTGCCGGGGAGCTGTTTTTT
.	TRBJ2-1	TRBV5-1	.	CASSTQQGYNEQFF	TGCGCCAGCAGCACGCAGCAGGGTTACAATGAGCAGTTCTTC
.	TRBJ1-5	TRBV7-8	.	CASSLGVIGQPQHF	TGTGCCAGCAGCTTAGGAGTCATAGGTCAGCCCCAGCATTTT
.	TRBJ2-2	TRBV4-2	TRBD2	CASSHRYGASGRAVDTGELFF	TGTGCCAGCAGCCACCGTTATGGAGCTAGCGGGAGGGCGGTGGACACCGGGGAGCTGTTTTTT
once	TRBJ1-2	TRBV6-5	.	CASSGLYGYTF	TGTGCCAGCAGTGGACTGTATGGCTACACCTTC
.	TRBJ2-1	TRBV27	.	CASGLLIPQLF	TGTGCCAGCGGGCTCCTCATCCCCCAGCTCTTC
.	TRBJ2-2	TRBV5-6	.	CASSYQGYGELFF	TGTGCCAGCAGCTACCAGGGGTACGGGGAGCTGTTTTTT
.	TRBJ1-3	TRBV4-1	.	CASSQEGAEGNTIYF	TGCGCCAGCAGCCAAGAAGGGGCCGAAGGAAACACCATATATTTT
.	TRBJ2-5	TRBV7-2	TRBD2	CASSLDPWREETQYF	TGTGCCAGCAGCTTAGATCCTTGGCGGGAGGAGACCCAGTACTTC
.	TRBJ2-1	TRBV29-1	.	CSVGVGTTNYNEQFF	TGCAGCGTAGGGGTAGGGACAACCAACTACAATGAGCAGTTCTTC
.	TRBJ1-1	TRBV29-1	.	CSVGDGRYTEAFF	TGCAGCGTGGGGGACGGTAGGTACACTGAAGCTTTCTTT
.	TRBJ2-7	TRBV10-3	.	CAISEAYEQYF	TGTGCCATCAGTGAAGCCTACGAGCAGTACTTC
once	TRBJ1-1	TRBV19	.	CASREPGLVPEAFF	TGTGCCAGTAGGGAACCGGGACTAGTTCCCGAAGCTTTCTTT
.	TRBJ2-3	TRBV25-1	.	CASSETHRDTQYF	TGTGCCAGCAGTGAAACCCATAGGGATACGCAGTATTTT
.	TRBJ2-1	TRBV5-4	.	CASSLQGNEQFF	TGTGCCAGCAGCTTGCAAGGCAATGAGCAGTTCTTC
.	TRBJ1-2	TRBV5-1	.	CASSLMGYGYTF	TGCGCCAGCAGCTTAATGGGGTATGGCTACACCTTC
.	TRBJ2-5	TRBV6-5	.	CASSGSGRTQYF	TGTGCCAGCAGTGGGTCGGGGCGGACCCAGTACTTC